A selection of T cell receptor beta chains follows, all from one sample in a study of CD8+ T cells in alopecia areata. Assay: immunoSEQ multiplex PCR; the TCRdb copy retains only in-frame clones and omits some. This table has nearly 200,000 clones, 55% to 75% appearing once. Sequencing was performed on CD4+ T cells sorted from blood, taken at week 24, from a patient treated with tofacitinib. These receptors were taken from a human donor with alopecia areata. Both conserved end residues are part of each CDR3. Each record gives: CDR3 protein, CDR3 DNA, V gene, D gene, clone size, J gene. D genes are given only for firm matches. A clone size is listed for some rows: how often the clone was seen (once, few, many), or a class if it is expanded.

CDR3: CASSLAGGRTDTQYF; DNA: TGTGCCAGCAGCTTAGCGGGGGGACGCACAGATACGCAGTATTTT; V: TRBV7-3; D: TRBD2; size: -; J: TRBJ2-3
CDR3: CASSEGGTEAFF; DNA: TGTGCCAGCAGTGAAGGTGGAACTGAAGCTTTCTTT; V: TRBV2; D: -; size: few; J: TRBJ1-1
CDR3: CATSREDVTEAFF; DNA: TGTGCCACCAGCAGAGAGGACGTCACTGAAGCTTTCTTT; V: TRBV15; D: -; size: -; J: TRBJ1-1
CDR3: CASRPGTGTYEQYF; DNA: TGTGCCAGCAGGCCCGGGACAGGGACCTACGAGCAGTACTTC; V: TRBV6-5; D: TRBD1; size: -; J: TRBJ2-7
CDR3: CASNLRDDDEQYF; DNA: TGTGCCAGCAACCTTAGGGATGACGACGAGCAGTACTTC; V: TRBV7-2; D: -; size: once; J: TRBJ2-7
CDR3: CASSSGGADTQYF; DNA: TGCGCCAGCAGCTCAGGGGGAGCAGATACGCAGTATTTT; V: TRBV5-1; D: TRBD1; size: -; J: TRBJ2-3
CDR3: CASSYSMNTEAFF; DNA: TGTGCCAGCAGTTACTCTATGAACACTGAAGCTTTCTTT; V: TRBV6-5; D: -; size: few; J: TRBJ1-1
CDR3: CASSLPEVGPAFF; DNA: TGTGCCAGCAGCCTTCCTGAGGTCGGACCCGCTTTCTTT; V: TRBV7-9; D: -; size: -; J: TRBJ1-1
CDR3: CASSLGQLSNQPQHF; DNA: TGTGCCAGCAGCTTGGGACAGCTTAGCAATCAGCCCCAGCATTTT; V: TRBV7-3; D: TRBD1; size: -; J: TRBJ1-5
CDR3: CASSFLAGDGTYEQYF; DNA: TGTGCCAGCAGTTTTTTGGCCGGGGATGGGACCTACGAGCAGTACTTC; V: TRBV28; D: -; size: -; J: TRBJ2-7
CDR3: CASRKGGATTGELFF; DNA: TGCGCCAGCAGAAAAGGGGGCGCGACTACCGGGGAGCTGTTTTTT; V: TRBV4-3; D: TRBD1; size: few; J: TRBJ2-2
CDR3: CASSLTRGEAQYF; DNA: TGTGCCAGCAGTTTAACTCGGGGGGAGGCCCAGTACTTC; V: TRBV6-6; D: TRBD2; size: -; J: TRBJ2-5
CDR3: CASSKGLAVNTGELFF; DNA: TGTGCCAGCAGCAAAGGACTAGCGGTGAACACCGGGGAGCTGTTTTTT; V: TRBV14; D: TRBD2; size: -; J: TRBJ2-2
CDR3: CASQGEPGAFF; DNA: TGTGCCAGCCAGGGGGAACCCGGCGCTTTCTTT; V: TRBV28; D: TRBD1; size: -; J: TRBJ1-1
CDR3: CASSQVAGDRYEQYF; DNA: TGCGCCAGCAGCCAAGTGGCAGGGGATAGGTACGAGCAGTACTTC; V: TRBV4-3; D: -; size: few; J: TRBJ2-7
CDR3: CASSLELAGQETQYF; DNA: TGTGCCAGCAGCTTAGAACTAGCGGGACAAGAGACCCAGTACTTC; V: TRBV7-2; D: TRBD2; size: -; J: TRBJ2-5
CDR3: CASGLAGSSYNEQFF; DNA: TGCGCCAGCGGATTGGCGGGGAGCTCCTACAATGAGCAGTTCTTC; V: TRBV5-1; D: -; size: -; J: TRBJ2-1
CDR3: CASSHCPAGGYEQYF; DNA: TGCGCCAGCAGTCATTGCCCGGCGGGGGGCTACGAGCAGTACTTC; V: TRBV23-1; D: TRBD2; size: -; J: TRBJ2-7
CDR3: CASSWGQKYNEQFF; DNA: TGTGCCAGCAGCTGGGGACAAAAATACAATGAGCAGTTCTTC; V: TRBV7-9; D: -; size: -; J: TRBJ2-1
CDR3: CASSNQLNSYEQYF; DNA: TGTGCCAGCAGTAATCAGTTGAACTCCTACGAGCAGTACTTC; V: TRBV25-1; D: -; size: -; J: TRBJ2-7
CDR3: CASSSGQGKGYTF; DNA: TGCGCCAGCAGCTCGGGACAGGGGAAGGGCTACACCTTC; V: TRBV5-1; D: TRBD1; size: -; J: TRBJ1-2
CDR3: CASSYSRLAFYEQYF; DNA: TGTGCCAGCAGTTACTCGAGACTAGCGTTCTACGAGCAGTACTTC; V: TRBV6-6; D: TRBD2; size: -; J: TRBJ2-7
CDR3: CASSQEFRREPQHF; DNA: TGTGCCAGCAGCCAAGAATTCCGACGTGAGCCCCAGCATTTT; V: TRBV4-2; D: -; size: -; J: TRBJ1-5
CDR3: CATSREQRQETQYF; DNA: TGTGCCACCAGCAGAGAACAGAGACAAGAGACCCAGTACTTC; V: TRBV15; D: -; size: -; J: TRBJ2-5
CDR3: CASSLAGTGEAFF; DNA: TGCGCCAGCAGCTTGGCCGGGACAGGAGAAGCTTTCTTT; V: TRBV5-1; D: TRBD1; size: -; J: TRBJ1-1
CDR3: CASSSGLAGGSGFF; DNA: TGTGCCAGCAGCTCCGGACTAGCGGGGGGGTCGGGTTTCTTC; V: TRBV7-2; D: TRBD2; size: few; J: TRBJ2-1
CDR3: CASEKPGETQYF; DNA: TGTGCCAGCGAGAAGCCTGGAGAGACCCAGTACTTC; V: TRBV5-4; D: -; size: once; J: TRBJ2-5
CDR3: CASSLDGETQYF; DNA: TGTGCCAGCAGCTTGGATGGGGAGACCCAGTACTTC; V: TRBV5-4; D: -; size: once; J: TRBJ2-5
CDR3: CASSLGGGGSDYGYTF; DNA: TGTGCCAGCAGTTTAGGCGGCGGGGGTTCGGACTATGGCTACACCTTC; V: TRBV28; D: -; size: -; J: TRBJ1-2
CDR3: CATNRGGSDEQFF; DNA: TGTGCCACCAACAGGGGCGGGAGTGATGAGCAGTTCTTC; V: TRBV15; D: -; size: -; J: TRBJ2-1
CDR3: CASSLVTRYSHTQYF; DNA: TGTGCCAGCAGCTTAGTAACTAGATATTCCCATACGCAGTATTTT; V: TRBV11-2; D: -; size: few; J: TRBJ2-3
CDR3: CSVSGTAYEQYF; DNA: TGCAGCGTTTCGGGGACGGCCTACGAGCAGTACTTC; V: TRBV29-1; D: -; size: -; J: TRBJ2-7
CDR3: CSVEDRRQGTAKNIQYF; DNA: TGCAGCGTTGAAGATCGTCGGCAGGGGACGGCCAAAAACATTCAGTACTTC; V: TRBV29-1; D: -; size: -; J: TRBJ2-4
CDR3: CASTPPGPNTEAFF; DNA: TGTGCCAGCACCCCCCCGGGACCGAACACTGAAGCTTTCTTT; V: TRBV6-5; D: -; size: -; J: TRBJ1-1
CDR3: CASSGRKPQETQYF; DNA: TGTGCCAGCAGTGGCCGGAAACCCCAAGAGACCCAGTACTTC; V: TRBV28; D: -; size: -; J: TRBJ2-5
CDR3: CSADRGLNYGYTF; DNA: TGCAGCGCAGACAGGGGGCTTAACTATGGCTACACCTTC; V: TRBV29-1; D: TRBD1; size: few; J: TRBJ1-2
CDR3: CASSYGTGAGTDTQYF; DNA: TGTGCCAGCAGTTATGGTACGGGGGCCGGCACAGATACGCAGTATTTT; V: TRBV5-6; D: -; size: -; J: TRBJ2-3
CDR3: CASREGSGESSYNEQFF; DNA: TGTGCCAGCAGGGAGGGTAGCGGGGAGAGCTCCTACAATGAGCAGTTCTTC; V: TRBV7-8; D: TRBD2; size: few; J: TRBJ2-1
CDR3: CAISDGVQETQYF; DNA: TGTGCCATCAGTGACGGGGTACAAGAGACCCAGTACTTC; V: TRBV10-3; D: -; size: -; J: TRBJ2-5
CDR3: CASSVYAEGEQYF; DNA: TGTGCCAGCAGCGTATACGCAGAAGGCGAGCAGTACTTC; V: TRBV9; D: -; size: few; J: TRBJ2-7
CDR3: CASRILTGDNEQFF; DNA: TGTGCCAGCAGGATCCTCACAGGGGACAATGAGCAGTTCTTC; V: TRBV28; D: TRBD1; size: -; J: TRBJ2-1
CDR3: CASSLAGGLHTEAFF; DNA: TGCGCCAGCAGCTTGGCAGGGGGACTTCACACTGAAGCTTTCTTT; V: TRBV5-1; D: TRBD1; size: few; J: TRBJ1-1
CDR3: CASSLLTVLAASTDTQYF; DNA: TGCGCCAGCAGCCTCCTAACGGTTCTAGCGGCGAGCACAGATACGCAGTATTTT; V: TRBV5-1; D: TRBD2; size: -; J: TRBJ2-3
CDR3: CAWSITSYEQYF; DNA: TGTGCCTGGAGTATTACTAGCTACGAGCAGTACTTC; V: TRBV30; D: -; size: -; J: TRBJ2-7
CDR3: CASSTGISTGELFF; DNA: TGTGCCAGTAGTACCGGGATTAGCACCGGGGAGCTGTTTTTT; V: TRBV19; D: -; size: few; J: TRBJ2-2
CDR3: CASRPLGGAYEQYF; DNA: TGCGCCAGCAGACCCCTAGGGGGAGCCTACGAGCAGTACTTC; V: TRBV5-1; D: -; size: few; J: TRBJ2-7
CDR3: CSVEIGQANSYEQYF; DNA: TGCAGCGTTGAAATCGGACAGGCGAACTCCTACGAGCAGTACTTC; V: TRBV29-1; D: TRBD1; size: -; J: TRBJ2-7
CDR3: CASSSDRNIQYF; DNA: TGCGCCAGCAGCTCGGACAGAAACATTCAGTACTTC; V: TRBV5-1; D: -; size: -; J: TRBJ2-4
CDR3: CASSQGQELAKNIQYF; DNA: TGTGCCAGCAGCCAAGGACAGGAGCTAGCCAAAAACATTCAGTACTTC; V: TRBV5-4; D: TRBD1; size: -; J: TRBJ2-4
CDR3: CAWSAGGNYGYTF; DNA: TGTGCCTGGAGTGCCGGGGGGAACTATGGCTACACCTTC; V: TRBV30; D: -; size: once; J: TRBJ1-2
CDR3: CASSGHEKETQYF; DNA: TGTGCCAGCAGCGGACACGAAAAAGAGACCCAGTACTTC; V: TRBV9; D: -; size: -; J: TRBJ2-5
CDR3: CASSQDLFRATGELFF; DNA: TGTGCCAGCAGCCAAGATCTTTTCAGGGCCACCGGGGAGCTGTTTTTT; V: TRBV4-2; D: -; size: -; J: TRBJ2-2
CDR3: CASSSNTGITDTQYF; DNA: TGCGCCAGCAGCTCCAACACAGGGATCACAGATACGCAGTATTTT; V: TRBV5-1; D: -; size: few; J: TRBJ2-3
CDR3: CASSLGQLRDTQYF; DNA: TGCGCCAGCAGCTTGGGACAGCTTAGGGATACGCAGTATTTT; V: TRBV5-1; D: -; size: -; J: TRBJ2-3